This T cell receptor beta chain was recorded in a study of T-cell memory formation after mild COVID-19. TCRdb re-called the 5' RACE reads through MiXCR, storing one row per CDR3 protein. The sample gives hundreds of thousands of distinct CDR3 sequences, around 15% of which show up once; about 22% is in the top ten. Study results and limitations: A subset of responding clones appeared in pre-infection memory, suggesting cross-reactive memory joined.

This clonotype was recorded at least ten times. Its antigen is not known. The CDR3 has 15 amino acids. The V gene's germline CDR1 is MNHEY and CDR2 SVGEGT. Trimming removed 7 bases at V and 2 bases at J, with 15 bases between. The TCR originated in a man between 18 and 35 years old who had mild COVID-19 (a few samples of this study predate the infection). Cell type and time point are not known. The chain links TRBV6-2 or TRBV6-3 to TRBJ1-5, with D tentatively TRBD1 (5 bases). The sample consisted of PBMCs or a T cell subset sorted from them (not recorded which). As DNA, the CDR3 is TGTGCCAGCAATCTATCCGGAGGGGGCAATCAGCCCCAGCATTTT. Translation gives CASNLSGGGNQPQHF.